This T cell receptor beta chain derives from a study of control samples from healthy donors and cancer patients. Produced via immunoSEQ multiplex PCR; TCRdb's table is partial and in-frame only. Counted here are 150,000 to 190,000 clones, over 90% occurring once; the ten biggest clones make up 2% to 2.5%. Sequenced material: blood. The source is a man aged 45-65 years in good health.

The DNA for the CDR3 is TGTGCCAGCAGCCGGGAGACAGGAAACACTGAAGCTTTCTTT. It specifies CASSRETGNTEAFF. This chain joins TRBV6-5 and TRBJ1-1; the D gene is possibly TRBD1 (6 bases). Germline CDR1 MNHEY, CDR2 SVGAGI. The CDR3 is made up of 14 amino acids. Between the trimmed V and J ends, which lost 6 bases and 2 bases, there was a span of 13 bases.